This TCR beta chain comes out of a study of cytomegalovirus exposure and HLA in healthy donors. The donors were part of the 120-subject validation cohort, which stood apart from the 666-subject first cohort. General study points: Later, an analysis found that TCR clusters from the first cohort tended to co-occur in the roughly 110 validation repertoires. Specificity of a few CMV-associated chains for CMV antigens was verified in vitro. Despite most TCR sequences being rare, some public TCRs occurred in many donors.

Data came from immunoSEQ multiplex PCR; TCRdb stores just in-frame clones and leaves some out. The sample shows about 160,000 clones, roughly 95% of them seen only once. V was cut by 0 bases and J by 1 base, with 10 bases left in between. The germline V gene encodes CDR1 SGHRS and CDR2 YFSETQ. The CDR3 has 15 residues. As concerns this clone: Its antigen remains unknown.

The origin of this receptor is a woman aged 18 to 35 in good health and CMV-seronegative. The V gene is TRBV5-1, the J gene TRBJ2-5, with D possibly TRBD2 on 6 matching bases. Sequenced sample: PBMCs. DNA of the CDR3: TGCGCCAGCAGCTTGGGTGAGGAGGGCCAAGAGACCCAGTACTTC. It encodes CASSLGEEGQETQYF.